What follows are 30 T cell receptor beta chains derived from one specimen sequenced in a study of graft-versus-host responses after intestinal transplantation. Data came from immunoSEQ multiplex PCR; TCRdb stores just in-frame clones and leaves some out. This sample carries tens of thousands of clones, more than 85% of them seen once, and the ten largest clones take 1.5% to 2%. For these TCRs, the target antigens are not known. Source: unstimulated CD8+ T cells sorted from spleen or lymph node cells, taken before intestinal transplant. These receptors were collected from a human donor who received an intestinal transplant.

The chain joins TRBV15 to TRBJ2-3; 12 bases fit TRBD1. Germline V lookup: CDR1 LNHNV, CDR2 YYDKDF (reference sequence). The CDR3 totals 18 residues. Trimming cost V 0 bases and J 6 bases; bases outside gene matches: 10. CDR3 loop: CATSRDRLGQGAGDTQYF. The CDR3 DNA reads as TGTGCCACCAGCAGAGATCGTTTGGGACAGGGGGCGGGGGATACGCAGTATTTT.

This clone was seen just once. The V and J genes are TRBV11-3 and TRBJ2-5, with D maybe TRBD1 (6 bases). Trimming shortened V by 4 bases and J by 1 base, and 7 bases separated the two germline ends. The length of the CDR3 is 13 residues. In germline, CDR1 is SGHNT, CDR2 YENEEA. CDR3 coding DNA: TGTGCCAGCAGCTCGGACAGCCAAGAGACCCAGTACTTC. This codes for CASSSDSQETQYF. Variable domain in full (rest from reference TRBV11-3 and TRBJ2-5): EAGVVQSPRYKIIEKKQPVAFWCNPISGHNTLYWYLQNLGQGPELLIRYENEEAVDDSQLPKDRFSAERLKGVDSTLKIQPAELGDSAVYLCASSSDSQETQYFGPGTRLLVL.

The V gene is TRBV11-2, the J gene TRBJ2-7; TRBD1 aligns across 7 bases. Germline loops: CDR1 SGHAT, CDR2 FQNNGV. The CDR3 runs 13 residues. After removal of 5 bases from V and 2 bases from J, the junction contained 3 bases not matched to a gene. CDR3 sequence (DNA): TGTGCCAGCAGCCGGGACAGCCCCTACGAGCAGTACTTC. Amino acids: CASSRDSPYEQYF.

The V and J genes are TRBV7-8 and TRBJ2-7; D is perhaps TRBD2 (5 bases). Germline V gene lookup returns CDR1 SGHVS and CDR2 FQNEAQ. The CDR3 has 18 amino acids. V lost 4 bases to trimming and J lost 6 bases, with 28 bases between them. The CDR3, as DNA: TGTGCCAGCAGCTCCCCCCCAGGAGGCCTTCTTTCATCCGGCGAGCAGTACTTC. Amino acid sequence: CASSSPPGGLLSSGEQYF.

This sequence joins TRBV4-3 and TRBJ2-7; D is possibly TRBD2 (5 bases). The CDR3 has 14 residues. Trimming cost V 0 bases and J 4 bases, with 10 bases left between them. Germline V gene data show CDR1 as LGHNA and CDR2 as YSLEER. CDR3 DNA sequence: TGCGCCAGCAGCCAAGATTCGTCGGGATACGAGCAGTACTTC. Amino acids: CASSQDSSGYEQYF.

This chain joins TRBV25-1 and TRBJ2-7; D unclear. Germline V gives CDR1 MGHDK, CDR2 SYGVNS. The CDR3 extends over 11 amino acids. Trimming pared 6 bases from V and 0 bases from J, leaving 3 bases between. This chain's CDR3 is CASSFSYEQYF. The CDR3 nucleotides are TGTGCCAGCAGCTTCTCCTACGAGCAGTACTTC.

J is TRBJ1-1 and V is TRBV27; weak D call: TRBD1 (5 bases). The CDR3 sequence is 15 residues long. Germline V gene sequence: CDR1 MNHEY, CDR2 SMNVEV (reference sequence). V was trimmed by 5 bases and J by 2 bases, leaving 15 bases between them. The CDR3 sequence is CASSAVWGGNTEAFF. Written as DNA, the CDR3 is TGTGCCAGCAGTGCGGTTTGGGGGGGTAACACTGAAGCTTTCTTT.

Written as DNA, the CDR3 is TGTGCCAGCTCACCCCCTAACGGGGGGACCACAGATACGCAGTATTTT. As protein: CASSPPNGGTTDTQYF. The rearrangement uses TRBV18 and TRBJ2-3; 7 bases are shared with TRBD2. Losses at the gene ends were 3 bases for V and 2 bases for J; bases not matched to a gene: 8. Germline V lookup: CDR1 KGHSH, CDR2 LQKENI. The CDR3 has 16 residues.

The gene calls are TRBV5-8 and TRBJ1-1; D perhaps matches TRBD1 (5 bases). Germline lookup yields CDR1 SGHTS and CDR2 YDEGEE. The ends were cut back, 0 bases at V and 1 base at J, with 7 bases in the middle. The CDR3 runs to 14 residues. CDR3 nucleotide sequence: TGTGCCAGCAGCTTGGCAAGGGGGAACACTGAAGCTTTCTTT. Protein sequence: CASSLARGNTEAFF.

V is TRBV27 and J is TRBJ1-2, with D tentatively TRBD1 (5 bases). The CDR3 has 13 residues. In germline, CDR1 is MNHEY, CDR2 SMNVEV (reference sequence). Trimming stripped 3 bases from V and 5 bases from J, with 10 bases between. This CDR3 reads CASSFGEGYGYTF. The CDR3 DNA is TGTGCCAGCAGTTTTGGGGAGGGGTATGGCTACACCTTC.

The chain uses TRBV4-1 and TRBJ1-6; a possible D gene is TRBD1 (6 bases). V lost 1 base, J lost 8 bases, and 18 bases lay in between. Germline-derived CDR1 and CDR2 are MGHRA and YSYEKL. This CDR3 contains 17 residues. This CDR3 is CASSQVGPEGGYSPLHF. As DNA, the CDR3 is TGCGCCAGCAGCCAAGTGGGACCTGAGGGGGGGTATTCACCCCTCCACTTT.

J is TRBJ2-7 and V is TRBV2, with D perhaps matching TRBD1 (6 bases). Trimming took off 6 bases at V and 0 bases at J, with 9 bases between the two ends. This CDR3 has 13 amino acids. Germline loops: CDR1 SNHLY, CDR2 FYNNEI. The CDR3 loop is CASSLDSSYEQYF. The CDR3 bases are TGTGCCAGCAGCCTGGACAGCTCCTACGAGCAGTACTTC.

The V call is TRBV10-1, the J call TRBJ2-7; a weak D match, TRBD2 (6 bases). The CDR3 spans 14 residues. Deletions cut 2 bases from V and 5 bases from J, with 13 bases between. CDR1 WNHNN and CDR2 SYGVQD come from the germline V gene (reference sequence). The CDR3 here is CASSERERADEQYF. CDR3 nucleotide sequence: TGCGCCAGCAGTGAGAGGGAGCGGGCGGACGAGCAGTACTTC.

The chain employs TRBV4-3 and TRBJ1-4, with D hard to call. The CDR3 extends over 16 amino acids. Germline V lookup: CDR1 LGHNA, CDR2 YSLEER. V lost 0 bases to trimming and J lost 3 bases, with 11 bases between them. CDR3 amino acids: CASSQDQQTANEKLFF. CDR3 DNA: TGCGCCAGCAGCCAAGATCAGCAGACTGCTAATGAAAAACTGTTTTTT.

This chain connects TRBV6-1 to TRBJ2-5, with TRBD2 as a possible D gene (5 bases). The CDR3 runs to 15 residues. CDR1 is MNHNS and CDR2 is SASEGT in the germline V gene. Deletions cut 5 bases from V and 1 base from J, with 14 bases between. The CDR3 is CASSSDPGIQETQYF. The CDR3 nucleotides read TGTGCCAGCAGTTCCGACCCCGGGATCCAAGAGACCCAGTACTTC.

This rearrangement joins TRBV18 to TRBJ2-5, with a weak D call TRBD1 (5 bases). Trimming left V 1 base short and J 4 bases short, with 7 bases between. The CDR3 is 13 residues long. Germline V lookup: CDR1 KGHSH, CDR2 LQKENI. This chain's CDR3 is CASSPQDRETQYF. In DNA, the CDR3 is TGTGCCAGCTCACCACAAGACAGAGAGACCCAGTACTTC.

V gene TRBV6-4 combines with J gene TRBJ2-7; the D gene is possibly TRBD2 (6 bases). The V gene's germline CDR1 is MRHNA and CDR2 SNTAGT. The CDR3 contains 14 residues. V lost 2 bases, J lost 4 bases, and 12 bases lay in between. CDR3 nucleotides: TGTGCCAGCAGTGACGGTTCTGGGACTTACGAGCAGTACTTC. Translating gives CASSDGSGTYEQYF.

The chain combines TRBV5-6 with TRBJ1-5; weak D call: TRBD1 (5 bases). The CDR3 is 13 residues long. The germline V gene encodes CDR1 SGHDT and CDR2 YYEEEE. Trimming removed 4 bases from V and 6 bases from J, with 11 bases in between. CDR3 amino acids: CASSRGGFQPQHF. CDR3 bases: TGTGCCAGCAGCCGGGGGGGTTTTCAGCCCCAGCATTTT.

The J gene is TRBJ2-1, the V gene TRBV5-1; TRBD1 matches at 10 bases. The CDR3 sequence is 16 residues long. Germline V gives CDR1 SGHRS, CDR2 YFSETQ. The junction had 9 bases not matched to a gene; V was cut back by 0 bases and J by 9 bases. In nucleotides, the CDR3 is TGCGCCAGCAGCTTGGAGGGACAGGGGTTTTCTGGTGAGCAGTTCTTC. Residues: CASSLEGQGFSGEQFF. Full variable domain (missing parts from reference TRBV5-1 and TRBJ2-1): KAGVTQTPRYLIKTRGQQVTLSCSPISGHRSVSWYQQTPGQGLQFLFEYFSETQRNKGNFPGRFSGRQFSNSRSEMNVSTLELGDSALYLCASSLEGQGFSGEQFFGPGTRLTVL.

The chain combines TRBV2 with TRBJ1-5, with a tentative D call TRBD1 (5 bases). Trimming took off 8 bases at V and 6 bases at J, with 20 bases between the two ends. The germline V gene encodes CDR1 SNHLY and CDR2 FYNNEI. The CDR3 runs 15 residues. The CDR3 DNA reads TGTGCCAGCGAAGGGGACTTAATGGGAGGTCAGCCCCAGCATTTT. Its translation: CASEGDLMGGQPQHF.

The chain carries TRBV7-9 and TRBJ1-2; tentative D call: TRBD1 (5 bases). This CDR3 has 15 residues. CDR1 is SEHNR, CDR2 FQNEAQ, per germline (reference sequence). With 1 base removed from V and 5 bases from J, the gap between germline ends came to 14 bases. CDR3 protein: CASSLVVQGNYGYTF. The CDR3 bases are TGTGCCAGCAGCTTAGTAGTTCAGGGCAATTATGGCTACACCTTC.

The gene calls are TRBV5-6 and TRBJ2-3; TRBD2 matches at 16 bases. The germline V gene has CDR1 SGHDT and CDR2 YYEEEE. V lost 4 bases and J lost 4; bases outside the gene matches: 9. This CDR3 is 18 amino acids long. Here the CDR3 reads CASSPGLAGGQVADTQYF. The DNA of the CDR3 is TGTGCCAGCAGCCCGGGACTAGCGGGGGGGCAGGTCGCAGATACGCAGTATTTT.

The rearrangement joins TRBV7-9 to TRBJ1-1; D not resolved. The V end lost 6 bases, the J end lost 4 bases, and 12 bases lay between the germline ends. From germline, CDR1 is SEHNR and CDR2 FQNEAQ (reference sequence). CDR3 size: 13 residues. The CDR3 sequence: CASRIRESTEAFF. In DNA, the CDR3 is TGTGCCAGCAGGATCCGGGAGTCCACTGAAGCTTTCTTT.

The table lists this clone with a count of one. The genes are TRBV27 and TRBJ2-3; maybe TRBD2 (5 bases). This CDR3 region has 15 residues. Germline CDR1 MNHEY, CDR2 SMNVEV (reference sequence). The V gene lost 0 bases and the J gene lost 0 bases, with 7 bases spanning the gap. The CDR3 spells CASSLSLASTDTQYF. The CDR3 DNA is TGTGCCAGCAGTTTATCCCTAGCTAGCACAGATACGCAGTATTTT.

This clone was recorded once. This chain joins TRBV13 and TRBJ2-3, with 15 bases that match TRBD2. CDR3 length: 17 residues. Trimming at V came to 5 bases and at J to 5 bases, leaving 8 bases not matched to a gene. Germline CDR1 and CDR2: PRHDT and FYEKMQ (reference sequence). The CDR3 region is CASSLRTSGGAQDTQYF. For the CDR3, the DNA is TGTGCCAGCAGCCTAAGGACTAGCGGGGGGGCGCAAGATACGCAGTATTTT.

The chain couples TRBV27 to TRBJ1-2, with TRBD1 matching over 7 bases. V lost 5 bases to trimming and J lost 2 bases; unmatched junction nucleotides: 5. Germline CDR1 is MNHEY and CDR2 is SMNVEV (reference sequence). The CDR3 is 14 amino acids. CDR3 sequence (DNA): TGTGCCAGCAGTCTAACGACAGGGAACTATGGCTACACCTTC. Its protein is CASSLTTGNYGYTF.

The rearrangement joins TRBV4-3 to TRBJ1-1; D may be TRBD1 (6 bases). CDR3 length: 13 residues. V was clipped by 4 bases and J by 8 bases, with 14 bases between them. Per germline, CDR1 LGHNA and CDR2 YSLEER. The CDR3 DNA reads TGCGCCAGCAGCCTCCAGGGTACAGGGGAAGCTTTCTTT. This gives the protein CASSLQGTGEAFF.

This chain uses TRBV5-1 with TRBJ2-5; D is perhaps TRBD1 (6 bases). V lost 7 bases and J 4 bases, leaving 17 bases between the germline ends. The CDR3 is made up of 14 amino acids. In germline, CDR1 is SGHRS, CDR2 YFSETQ. For the CDR3, the DNA is TGCGCCAGCGCATCCGAAGGACAGACAGAGACCCAGTACTTC. This sequence encodes CASASEGQTETQYF.

The chain combines TRBV2 with TRBJ1-1; D gene ambiguous. Germline CDR1 is SNHLY and CDR2 is FYNNEI. The CDR3 runs 13 residues. V was shortened by 10 bases and J by 0 bases, with 12 bases between the two germline ends. CDR3 sequence: CATGAGMNTEAFF. CDR3 coding DNA: TGTGCCACCGGAGCGGGCATGAACACTGAAGCTTTCTTT.

The chain employs TRBV11-3 and TRBJ2-1, with 14 bases identical to TRBD2. V lost 4 bases to trimming and J lost 0 bases; unmatched junction nucleotides: 5. Germline values: CDR1 SGHNT, CDR2 YENEEA. The CDR3 totals 18 residues. CDR3 bases: TGTGCCAGCAGCTCAGGACTAGCGGGGGGAATCTCCTACAATGAGCAGTTCTTC. Translated: CASSSGLAGGISYNEQFF.